The rows below give T cell receptor beta chains drawn from one sample of a study of blood T cells in healthy people across ages. From the 5' RACE reads, TCRdb called clonotypes with MiXCR, one entry per CDR3 protein. The table includes over a million distinct CDR3 sequences, approximately 60% detected once. Sequencing was done on a sample of blood. All receptors derive from a man aged 18 to 29 in good health. CDR3s include the opening cysteine and the closing phenylalanine or tryptophan. Fields, in order: D gene, clone size, CDR3 length, J gene, V gene, CDR3 DNA, CDR3 protein. The D gene is left open where the match is weak. Clone sizes are given selectively: once, few, many, or a class where the clone is expanded.

.	once	14	TRBJ2-1	TRBV12-5	TGTGCTAGTGGCCCTGACATACACTACAATGAGCAGTTCTTC	CASGPDIHYNEQFF
.	.	14	TRBJ2-3	TRBV7-9	TGTGCCAGCAGCTTCCTCCAGGGGAAAGATACGCAGTATTTT	CASSFLQGKDTQYF
TRBD1	many	15	TRBJ2-1	TRBV18	TGTGCCAGCTCACCGAAGGACAGGGGGCGGAATGAGCAGTTCTTC	CASSPKDRGRNEQFF
TRBD2	few	18	TRBJ2-3	TRBV27	TGTGCCAGCAGTTTACAAGCTAGCGGGGGACTTAGCACAGATACGCAGTATTTT	CASSLQASGGLSTDTQYF
.	.	14	TRBJ2-3	TRBV5-1	TGCGCCAGCAGCTTGGATGGAGGGAGGGATACGCAGTATTTT	CASSLDGGRDTQYF
.	few	18	TRBJ2-6	TRBV27	TGTGCCAGCAGTCCCCGGACACCGTCCTTTTCTGGGGCCAACGTCCTGACTTTC	CASSPRTPSFSGANVLTF
.	.	13	TRBJ2-3	TRBV24-1	TGTGCCACCAGTGAAATGGGGCGTGATACGCAGTATTTT	CATSEMGRDTQYF
TRBD2	.	18	TRBJ2-1	TRBV29-1	TGCAGCGTTGGGGCGGTCGGGACTAGCGGGACCTCCTACAATGAGCAGTTCTTC	CSVGAVGTSGTSYNEQFF
.	.	12	TRBJ2-7	TRBV6-5	TGTGCCAGCAGTTACTCCAGGACAGAGCAGTACTTC	CASSYSRTEQYF
.	few	14	TRBJ2-4	TRBV28	TGTGCCAGCAAGTCCGGGGGAACCAAAAACATTCAGTACTTC	CASKSGGTKNIQYF
TRBD1	.	14	TRBJ2-3	TRBV20-1	TGCAGTGCTAGCGAGGGGGCCCGCACAGATACGCAGTATTTT	CSASEGARTDTQYF
TRBD1	.	13	TRBJ1-1	TRBV7-6	TGTGCCAGCAGCCCAGGGGGGGGAGCTGAAGCTTTCTTT	CASSPGGGAEAFF